The clone carrying this T cell receptor beta chain appeared many times. What it binds is not known. MiXCR, applied by TCRdb to the RT-PCR reads, yields one record per CDR3 protein. The table lists more than 550,000 distinct CDR3 sequences, about 11% of them singletons. The sample originates from a study of response to subunit inactivated influenza vaccine. Overall study results and limits: A suggestion made by the authors is that each seasonal influenza vaccination recruits few new T cells.

CDR1 is SGHKS and CDR2 is YYEKEE in the germline V gene (reference sequence). V was clipped by 4 bases and J by 5 bases, with 13 bases between them. The CDR3 covers 14 residues. These same data were also listed under a study on T cells expressing NK-cell markers. That source adds: The authors made TCR beta cDNA libraries by 5'RACE template switching. This switching added a universal primer site and UMIs. Source material for TCR beta repertoires consisted of sorted CD3+CD56+NKG2C+, CD3+CD56+NKG2C- and CD3+CD56-NKG2C+ T cells. Out of eight donors sequenced, seven tested HCMV-seropositive and the remaining one seronegative.

This chain joins TRBV5-5 and TRBJ2-1, with unresolved D. This specimen consisted of PBMCs from blood, obtained on the day of vaccination. This sequence was found in a man over 45 who received an inactivated influenza vaccine. The CDR3 loop reads CASSRLYRDNEQFF. The CDR3 DNA reads as TGTGCCAGCAGCCGTTTATACAGAGACAATGAGCAGTTCTTC.